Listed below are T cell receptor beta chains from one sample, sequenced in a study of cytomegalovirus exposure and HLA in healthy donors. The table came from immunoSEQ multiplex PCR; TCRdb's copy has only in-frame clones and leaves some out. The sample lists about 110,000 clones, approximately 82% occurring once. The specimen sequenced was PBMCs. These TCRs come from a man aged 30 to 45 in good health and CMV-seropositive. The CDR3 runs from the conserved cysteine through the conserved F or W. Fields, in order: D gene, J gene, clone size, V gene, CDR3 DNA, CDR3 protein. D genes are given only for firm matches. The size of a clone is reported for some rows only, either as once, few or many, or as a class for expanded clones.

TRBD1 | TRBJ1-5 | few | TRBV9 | TGTGCCAGCAGCCCCCCCCCGGACAGGTTGCCCCAGCATTTT | CASSPPPDRLPQHF
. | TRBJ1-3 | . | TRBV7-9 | TGTGCCGGTAGTCCGGGTGGAAACACCATATATTTT | CAGSPGGNTIYF
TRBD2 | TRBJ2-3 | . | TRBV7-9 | TGTGCCAGCAGCTTCCGACTAGCGGGATCCACAGATACGCAGTATTTT | CASSFRLAGSTDTQYF
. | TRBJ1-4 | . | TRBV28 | TGTGCCAGCAGTTTAGGGCCTTTAGTTAATGAAAAACTGTTTTTT | CASSLGPLVNEKLFF
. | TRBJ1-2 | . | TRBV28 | TGTGCCAGCGGAGGGGCGTTCTATGGCTACACCTTC | CASGGAFYGYTF
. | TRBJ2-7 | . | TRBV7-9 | TGTGCCAGCAGCCGTGGACAGACCGCCTACGAGCAGTACTTC | CASSRGQTAYEQYF
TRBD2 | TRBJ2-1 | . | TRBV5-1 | TGCGCCAGCAGCTTGGTAGCGGGTACGACCAATGAGCAGTTCTTC | CASSLVAGTTNEQFF
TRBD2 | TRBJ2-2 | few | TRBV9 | TGTGCCAGCAGCGGGACTAGGCAGGACACCGGGGAGCTGTTTTTT | CASSGTRQDTGELFF
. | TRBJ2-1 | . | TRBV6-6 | TGTGCCAGCAGTTACTCGGTACAGCCTGAGCAGTTCTTC | CASSYSVQPEQFF
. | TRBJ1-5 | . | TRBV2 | TGTGCCAGCAGAGACCCGGGTGTTGGCAATCAGCCCCAGCATTTT | CASRDPGVGNQPQHF
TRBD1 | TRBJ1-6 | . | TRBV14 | TGTGCCAGCAGAGAAAACAGGGGATCACCCCTCCACTTT | CASRENRGSPLHF
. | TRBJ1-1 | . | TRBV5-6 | TGTGCCAGCAGCCTCGTTCAGGTTAGGCAAAGAAACACTGAAGCTTTCTTT | CASSLVQVRQRNTEAFF
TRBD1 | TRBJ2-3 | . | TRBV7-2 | TGTGCCAGCCCAGGGGGCGGGACCCCATCAGATACGCAGTATTTT | CASPGGGTPSDTQYF
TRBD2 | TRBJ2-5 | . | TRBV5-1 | TGCGCCAGCAGCTTTTTCGGTAGCGGGGCGGAGGAGACCCAGTACTTC | CASSFFGSGAEETQYF
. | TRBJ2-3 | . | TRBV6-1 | TGTGCCAGCAAAAAACAGGGCACAGATACGCAGTATTTT | CASKKQGTDTQYF
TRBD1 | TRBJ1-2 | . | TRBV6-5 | TGTGCCAGCTGGGACAGGGAGACCTATGGCTACACCTTC | CASWDRETYGYTF
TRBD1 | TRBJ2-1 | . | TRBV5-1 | TGCGCCAGCAGCTTGACCCCAGGGGGTAGAGATGAGCAGTTCTTC | CASSLTPGGRDEQFF
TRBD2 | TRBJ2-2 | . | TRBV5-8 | TGTGCCAGCAGCTGGAGGCTAGCGGGAGGGGCCGGGGAGCTGTTTTTT | CASSWRLAGGAGELFF
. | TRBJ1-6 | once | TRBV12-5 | TGTGCTAGTGGACCTCACTTAGGGGATTCACCCCTCCACTTT | CASGPHLGDSPLHF
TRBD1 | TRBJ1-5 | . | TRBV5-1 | TGCGCCAGCAGCGGACGACAGGGCCCGACCGGTCAGCCCCAGCATTTT | CASSGRQGPTGQPQHF
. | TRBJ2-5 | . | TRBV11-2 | TGTGCCAGCAGCTTAGAGACGGTCAGGGAGACCCAGTACTTC | CASSLETVRETQYF
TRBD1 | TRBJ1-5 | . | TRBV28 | TGTGCCAGCAGCCTCGACAGGGCCTCTGGTCCCCAGCATTTT | CASSLDRASGPQHF
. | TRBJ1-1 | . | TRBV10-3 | TGTGCCATCAGTGAGACCCAGACTGAAGCTTTCTTT | CAISETQTEAFF
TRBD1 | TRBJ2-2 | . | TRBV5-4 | TGTGCCAGCAGCCAGAACAGGGGGAACACCGGGGAGCTGTTTTTT | CASSQNRGNTGELFF
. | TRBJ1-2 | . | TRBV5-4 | TGTGCCAGCAGCTTGGCCGGAGGGAGGGGGACGCTCTATGGCTACACCTTC | CASSLAGGRGTLYGYTF
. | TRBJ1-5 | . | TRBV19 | TGTGCCAGTAGTCAGGGGCCCCGGCAGCCCCAGCATTTT | CASSQGPRQPQHF